This TCR beta chain was profiled in a study of OX40 agonist ivuxolimab in advanced cancers. Whole-study context: Of the patients, three showed partial responses, one with hepatocellular carcinoma and two with cutaneous melanoma. Whole-study findings and limits: At 0.1 to 3.0 mg/kg and by week 6, CD4+ and CD8+ T cells in the blood had expanded clonally.

The trim removed 4 bases at V and 0 bases at J, leaving 0 bases unmatched. The CDR3 totals 15 residues. Germline CDR1 and CDR2: MNHNS and SASEGT. Method: immunoSEQ multiplex PCR; TCRdb's copy keeps in-frame clones and lacks some. Of over 10,000 clones listed, around 80% are singletons. Blood draws occurred at baseline, cycle 4 day 1, and cycle 7 day 1. In the case of this clone: Its antigen is not known.

The sequenced sample was CD4+ or CD8+ T cells sorted from blood, obtained in a trial of the OX40 agonist ivuxolimab. This clonotype was sampled from an adult with an advanced solid tumor such as melanoma, head and neck, liver or kidney cancer. The chain has TRBV6-1 and TRBJ2-1, with 10 nucleotides matching TRBD2. CDR3 nucleotides: TGTGCCAGCAGTGGGACTAGCGGCTCCTACAATGAGCAGTTCTTC. The encoded protein is CASSGTSGSYNEQFF.